Following are 2 T cell receptor beta chains from one sample sequenced in a study of beta chain features in type 1 diabetes. Expressed TCRB transcripts were sequenced, since all the RNA that had been isolated was reverse transcribed. TCRdb's copy holds only in-frame clones and misses some; the assay was immunoSEQ multiplex PCR. The repertoire holds 330,000 or so clones, with roughly 12% as singletons. Study-wide results and caveats: Moderately but significantly shorter TCRB CDR3s were found in Type 1 diabetes patients in all four CD4+ subsets.

Their cognate antigens are unknown. The sequenced material came from naive CD4+ T cells from blood. These receptor sequences come from a woman aged 18 to 35 with type 1 diabetes.

The rearrangement links TRBV25-1 to TRBJ2-7; 7 nucleotides line up with TRBD1. Trimming cost V 6 bases and J 3 bases; bases outside gene matches: 8. This CDR3 comprises 14 residues. Looked up from germline, CDR1 is MGHDK and CDR2 is SYGVNS. DNA for the CDR3: TGTGCCAGCAGGGCCGGGACAGAACTCTACGAGCAGTACTTC. Protein product: CASRAGTELYEQYF.

This clone was detected a few times. The sample carries other DNA sequences with the same CDR3. The chain employs TRBV29-1 and TRBJ1-1; D unclear. The germline V gene has CDR1 SQVTM and CDR2 ANQGSEA. V lost 4 bases and J lost 1, with 4 bases in between. CDR3 length: 11 amino acids. The CDR3 loop reads CSVAQNTEAFF. CDR3 in DNA: TGCAGCGTTGCCCAGAACACTGAAGCTTTCTTT.